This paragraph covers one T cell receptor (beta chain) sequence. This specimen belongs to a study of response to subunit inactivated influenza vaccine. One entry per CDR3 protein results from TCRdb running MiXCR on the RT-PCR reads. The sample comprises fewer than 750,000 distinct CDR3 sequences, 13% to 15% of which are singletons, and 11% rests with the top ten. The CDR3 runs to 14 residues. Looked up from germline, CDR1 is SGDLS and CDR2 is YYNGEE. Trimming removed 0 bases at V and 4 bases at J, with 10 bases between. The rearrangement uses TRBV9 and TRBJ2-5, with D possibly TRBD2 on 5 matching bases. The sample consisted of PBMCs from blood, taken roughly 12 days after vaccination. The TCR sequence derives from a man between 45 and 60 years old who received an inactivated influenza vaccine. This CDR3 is CASSVGEGRETQYF. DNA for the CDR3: TGTGCCAGCAGCGTAGGTGAGGGTCGAGAGACCCAGTACTTC.